Below are 25 T cell receptor beta chains sequenced from a single sample in a study of T cell repertoires in cytomegalovirus infection. These receptors have no identified antigens. TCRdb independently ran MiXCR on the reads; one entry per CDR3 protein. Seen here are about 350,000 distinct CDR3 sequences, about a third observed once, and the top ten hold approximately 12%. This material consisted of cultured PBMCs, taken from culture after CMV antigen stimulation. The receptors were sampled from a human donor in good health (CMV status not recorded). Some clones in this sample may be carry-over from other donors' samples.

V usage is TRBV4-1 and J usage is TRBJ2-1, with 12 positions matching TRBD2. V gave up 0 bases and J gave up 7 bases; unmatched junction bases: 7. CDR1 MGHRA and CDR2 YSYEKL come from the germline V gene. The CDR3 totals 17 residues. CDR3 in amino acids: CASSQEIRTSGMNEQFF. The CDR3 nucleotides are TGCGCCAGCAGCCAAGAGATTCGGACTAGCGGGATGAATGAGCAGTTCTTC.

J is TRBJ2-7 and V is TRBV12-3 or TRBV12-4; TRBD1 aligns across 7 bases. CDR3 length: 15 amino acids. J gave up 2 bases and V 5 bases, and 9 bases lay outside the gene matches. The DNA for the CDR3 is TGTGCCAGCAGTCTATCGACAGGGAATACCTACGAGCAGTACTTC. It codes for CASSLSTGNTYEQYF.

The chain has TRBV20-1 and TRBJ2-3, with 11 bases identical to TRBD1. Trimming took 1 base from V and 1 from J; bases not matched to a gene: 4. CDR1 and CDR2 (germline): DFQATT, SNEGSKA (reference sequence). The CDR3 loop spans 16 amino acids. CDR3 residues: CSARGRTGGGTDTQYF. The CDR3 nucleotides read TGCAGTGCTAGAGGTCGGACAGGGGGCGGCACAGATACGCAGTATTTT.

The V call is TRBV6-2 or TRBV6-3, the J call TRBJ2-7, with D hard to call. The CDR3 has 12 residues. The V gene's germline CDR1 is MNHEY and CDR2 SVGEGT. Between the trimmed V and J ends, which lost 11 bases and 5 bases, there was a span of 16 bases. The CDR3 here is CAASSSFDEQYF. The CDR3 bases are TGTGCCGCCAGCAGTTCTTTTGACGAGCAGTACTTC.

At least ten counts were recorded for this clonotype. This chain connects TRBV7-2 to TRBJ2-4, with a tentative D call TRBD1 (6 bases). Germline lookup yields CDR1 SGHTA and CDR2 FQGNSA. The CDR3 consists of 13 residues. V was pared by 3 bases and J by 10 bases, with 13 bases between. The CDR3 DNA reads TGTGCCAGCAGCTTCAGGGGCGCGTGGATTCAGTACTTC. This sequence encodes CASSFRGAWIQYF.

The rearrangement links TRBV7-2 to TRBJ2-5; a weak D match, TRBD1 (5 bases). The CDR3 has 14 residues. From germline, CDR1 is SGHTA and CDR2 FQGNSA. The V and J ends lost 5 bases and 1 base respectively, with 11 bases between them. The CDR3 bases are TGTGCCAGCAGCACCCCAGGGTCCCAAGAGACCCAGTACTTC. This codes for CASSTPGSQETQYF.

The chain joins TRBV20-1 to TRBJ1-1, with D unclear. Deletions cut 5 bases from V and 6 bases from J, with 13 bases between. Germline loops: CDR1 DFQATT, CDR2 SNEGSKA (reference sequence). The CDR3 consists of 12 residues. The CDR3 nucleotides are TGCAGTGCTCCCGGCCAATCGGCTGAAGCTTTCTTT. Translating it yields CSAPGQSAEAFF.

This clonotype was found a few times. The chain couples TRBV19 to TRBJ2-1, with 14 bases that match TRBD2. V lost 3 bases and J lost 7; bases outside the gene matches: 5. The CDR3 has 16 residues. From germline, CDR1 is LNHDA and CDR2 SQIVND (reference sequence). The CDR3 coding sequence is TGTGCCAGTAGTATTGGGACTAGCGGGAGATCGAATGAGCAGTTCTTC. This codes for CASSIGTSGRSNEQFF. Combining the CDR3 with reference TRBV19 and TRBJ2-1 gives the whole variable domain DGGITQSPKYLFRKEGQNVTLSCEQNLNHDAMYWYRQDPGQGLRLIYYSQIVNDFQKGDIAEGYSVSREKKESFPLTVTSAQKNPTAFYLCASSIGTSGRSNEQFFGPGTRLTVL.

The rearrangement joins TRBV7-2 to TRBJ1-5; no clear D gene. From germline, CDR1 is SGHTA and CDR2 FQGNSA. Trimming left V 5 bases short and J 3 bases short, with 11 bases between. The CDR3 extends over 14 amino acids. The CDR3 sequence: CASSKGRDNQPQHF. In DNA form, the CDR3 reads TGTGCCAGCAGCAAAGGAAGGGACAATCAGCCCCAGCATTTT.

The chain is built from TRBV20-1 and TRBJ1-4; a weak D match, TRBD1 (5 bases). CDR1 and CDR2 (germline): DFQATT, SNEGSKA (reference sequence). Deletions cut 6 bases from V and 6 bases from J, with 17 bases between. The CDR3 is 14 amino acids. The CDR3 nucleotides are TGCAGTGCCAGGGTCCCTAGGCTGGATGAAAAACTGTTTTTT. It yields the protein CSARVPRLDEKLFF.

J is TRBJ2-7 and V is TRBV7-2; TRBD1 or TRBD2 may be the D gene (5 bases each). V gave up 1 base and J gave up 1 base, with 11 bases separating them. Germline CDR1 and CDR2: SGHTA and FQGNSA. CDR3 length equals 15 residues. CDR3 nucleotides: TGTGCCAGCAGCTTAGGTGGGACGTATTCCTACGAGCAGTACTTC. This codes for CASSLGGTYSYEQYF.

The rearrangement joins TRBV12-5 to TRBJ2-4; 7 bases are a match to TRBD2. The CDR3 is made up of 13 amino acids. The V segment lost 6 bases and the J segment 9 bases; nucleotides outside the gene matches: 8. From germline, CDR1 is LGHNT and CDR2 FRNRAP. The CDR3 reads CASGLSGNGIQYF. CDR3 nucleotide sequence: TGTGCTAGTGGCCTAAGCGGGAACGGCATTCAGTACTTC.

CDR3 protein: CASSPDASFGGAAKNIQYF. The DNA for the CDR3 is TGTGCCAGCAGCCCCGATGCCTCTTTTGGCGGAGCAGCCAAAAACATTCAGTACTTC. The J gene is TRBJ2-4, the V gene TRBV13; D gene unclear. The germline CDR1 and CDR2 sequences are PRHDT and FYEKMQ (reference sequence). Trimming took 5 bases from V and 0 from J, leaving 23 bases between them. The CDR3 contains 19 residues.

This clonotype has just a few counts. The rearrangement joins TRBV28 to TRBJ2-1; 7 bases fit TRBD2. CDR3 length: 14 residues. V was pared by 8 bases and J by 5 bases, with 9 bases of the junction left unmatched. The germline CDR1 and CDR2 sequences are MDHEN and SYDVKM. The DNA of the CDR3 is TGTGCCAGCCGGCGAGGCGGGAGCGACAATGAGCAGTTCTTC. The encoded protein is CASRRGGSDNEQFF.

This chain connects TRBV18 to TRBJ1-2; D not resolved. CDR3 length equals 14 residues. Trimming left V 2 bases short and J 8 bases short, with 15 bases between. The germline CDR1 and CDR2 sequences are KGHSH and LQKENI. Here the CDR3 reads CASSPVEEKGGYTF. The CDR3 DNA is TGTGCCAGCTCACCAGTCGAGGAGAAAGGAGGCTACACCTTC.

The chain has TRBV2 and TRBJ2-3; D might be TRBD2 (6 bases). V shed 4 bases and J shed 7 bases, with 9 bases lying between them. The CDR3 runs 12 residues. Per germline, CDR1 SNHLY and CDR2 FYNNEI. The CDR3 bases are TGTGCCAGCAGTGCCCGGGGGTATACGCAGTATTTT. It codes for CASSARGYTQYF.

In its sample, this clonotype was seen a few times. The chain is built from TRBV5-4 and TRBJ2-7; 8 nucleotides agree with TRBD2. The germline V gene has CDR1 SGHNT and CDR2 YYREEE (reference sequence). V trimming: 3 bases; J trimming: 5 bases; junction bases outside the gene matches: 13. This CDR3 comprises 16 residues. The DNA of the CDR3 is TGTGCCAGCAGCTCCACCTTTAGCGGGACTCCCAACGAGCAGTACGTC. As protein: CASSSTFSGTPNEQYV.

This chain connects TRBV7-8 to TRBJ1-1; 8 bases are a match to TRBD1. In germline, CDR1 is SGHVS, CDR2 FQNEAQ. This CDR3 comprises 13 residues. The ends lost 4 bases at V and 5 bases at J; junction bases unmatched: 3. CDR3: CASSSRTGTEAFF. Here the CDR3 DNA reads TGTGCCAGCAGCTCACGGACAGGGACTGAAGCTTTCTTT.

The genes are TRBV19 and TRBJ2-7; tentative D call: TRBD1 (7 bases). V was trimmed by 3 bases and J by 4 bases, leaving 13 bases between them. Germline assignment: CDR1 LNHDA and CDR2 SQIVND (reference sequence). This CDR3 region has 14 residues. The CDR3 DNA reads TGTGCCAGTAGTATCGGAGGGGGCGGATACGAGCAGTACTTC. Protein: CASSIGGGGYEQYF.

The V call is TRBV5-6, the J call TRBJ1-1, with unresolved D. The CDR3 contains 16 residues. CDR1 is SGHDT, CDR2 YYEEEE, per germline. Between the trimmed V and J ends, which lost 4 bases and 8 bases, there was a span of 24 bases. The CDR3 region has the DNA TGTGCCAGCAGCCCCCCCCTGTACAGACCGAAAACCGAAGCTTTCTTT. This translates into CASSPPLYRPKTEAFF.

The rearrangement joins TRBV9 to TRBJ2-1, with 7 bases fitting TRBD2. The CDR3 covers 14 residues. V shed 5 bases and J 2 bases; nucleotides not matched to a gene: 4. Germline CDR1 and CDR2: SGDLS and YYNGEE. Written as DNA, the CDR3 is TGTGCCAGCAGAGAGCGGGACCCCTACAATGAGCAGTTCTTC. Translated, it gives CASRERDPYNEQFF. The variable domain in full, with the rest retrieved from reference TRBV9 and TRBJ2-1, is DSGVTQTPKHLITATGQRVTLRCSPRSGDLSVYWYQQSLDQGLQFLIQYYNGEERAKGNILERFSAQQFPDLHSELNLSSLELGDSALYFCASRERDPYNEQFFGPGTRLTVL.

The V call is TRBV7-2, the J call TRBJ1-5; 7 bases are shared with TRBD1. Germline lookup yields CDR1 SGHTA and CDR2 FQGNSA. The CDR3 spans 15 residues. V gave up 0 bases and J gave up 9 bases; unmatched junction bases: 8. This CDR3 is CASSLAGQGGGPQHF. The CDR3 DNA is TGTGCCAGCAGCTTAGCGGGTCAGGGGGGAGGGCCCCAGCATTTT.

This clonotype was detected a few times. The chain is built from TRBV5-1 and TRBJ2-1; TRBD2 aligns across 12 bases. With V trimmed by 4 bases and J by 7 bases, 9 bases remained unmatched. The germline gives CDR1 SGHRS, CDR2 YFSETQ. CDR3 length equals 16 residues. In DNA form, the CDR3 reads TGCGCCAGCAGCCCAGGACTAGCGGGGTTGGGGAATGAGCAGTTCTTC. Protein product: CASSPGLAGLGNEQFF.

The chain has TRBV28 and TRBJ2-5; TRBD1 might be the D (5 bases). Per germline, CDR1 MDHEN and CDR2 SYDVKM. V dropped 6 bases and J dropped 1 base, with 6 bases sitting between them. The CDR3 spans 12 residues. The chain's CDR3 is CASRTAQETQYF. The CDR3, as DNA: TGTGCCAGCAGGACAGCCCAAGAGACCCAGTACTTC.

The rearrangement joins TRBV5-1 to TRBJ1-1; TRBD1 might be the D (6 bases). Germline loops: CDR1 SGHRS, CDR2 YFSETQ. V was shortened by 5 bases and J by 0 bases, with 11 bases between the two germline ends. The CDR3 is 14 amino acids. DNA for the CDR3: TGCGCCAGCAGGGGGGGCATTCTGAACACTGAAGCTTTCTTT. Translation gives CASRGGILNTEAFF.